Below, 5 T cell receptor beta chains from the same sample are listed, as sequenced in a study of PD-1 blockade in classical Hodgkin lymphoma. Time point meaning: newly diagnosed, previously untreated cHL patient sample. The investigators isolated CD8+ T cells from thawed PBMCs using magnetic negative selection. The method was immunoSEQ multiplex PCR; TCRdb's version includes in-frame clones alone and lacks a portion of them. Here the sample spans roughly 10,000 clones, 86% being singletons. Material: CD8+ T cells from blood. These receptors all stem from a human donor with classical Hodgkin lymphoma.

CDR3 DNA sequence: TGTGCCAGCAGTTTCCCAACTAGCGGGGGCGAGCACGGGGAGCTGTTTTTT. It yields the protein CASSFPTSGGEHGELFF. This chain connects TRBV27 to TRBJ2-2; 11 bases agree with TRBD2. This CDR3 is 17 amino acids long. After removal of 3 bases from V and 7 bases from J, the junction contained 10 bases not matched to a gene. Germline CDR1 reads MNHEY; CDR2 reads SMNVEV (reference sequence).

The chain carries TRBV4-1 and TRBJ1-1; D unclear. Germline V gene sequence: CDR1 MGHRA, CDR2 YSYEKL. The CDR3 totals 17 residues. Trimming left V 0 bases short and J 1 base short, with 15 bases between. CDR3 in amino acids: CASSQDRRSAENTEAFF. The CDR3 DNA sequence: TGCGCCAGCAGCCAAGATCGTCGGTCGGCGGAGAACACTGAAGCTTTCTTT.

The genes are TRBV7-6 and TRBJ2-5; no clear D gene. Trimming removed 4 bases at V and 3 bases at J, with 12 bases between. Germline lookup yields CDR1 SGHVS and CDR2 FNYEAQ. The CDR3 is 14 amino acids. The CDR3 nucleotides are TGTGCCAGCAGCTCAGTCGTTGGGAAAGAGACCCAGTACTTC. Its protein is CASSSVVGKETQYF.

The chain uses TRBV28 and TRBJ1-1, with 9 bases fitting TRBD1. There are 16 residues in the CDR3. V gave up 4 bases and J gave up 0 bases; unmatched junction bases: 6. The V gene's germline CDR1 is MDHEN and CDR2 SYDVKM. This chain's CDR3 is CASSSAGTGLNTEAFF. DNA for the CDR3: TGTGCCAGCAGTTCCGCCGGGACAGGGTTGAACACTGAAGCTTTCTTT.

V and J are TRBV11-2 and TRBJ1-3; D unresolved. The CDR3 runs 13 residues. V shed 7 bases and J shed 3 bases, with 10 bases lying between them. Germline V lookup: CDR1 SGHAT, CDR2 FQNNGV. The DNA for the CDR3 is TGTGCCAGCAACCGGGAGAATGGAAACACCATATATTTT. This codes for CASNRENGNTIYF.